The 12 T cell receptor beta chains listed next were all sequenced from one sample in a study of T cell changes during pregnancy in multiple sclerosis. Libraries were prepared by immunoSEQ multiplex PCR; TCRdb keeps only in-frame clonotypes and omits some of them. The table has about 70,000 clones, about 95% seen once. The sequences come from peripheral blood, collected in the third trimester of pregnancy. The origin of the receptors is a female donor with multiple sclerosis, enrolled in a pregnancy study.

The CDR3 loop reads CASSHPLVRGWEKLFF. The CDR3 region has the DNA TGCGCCAGCAGCCATCCCCTAGTCAGGGGCTGGGAAAAACTGTTTTTT. The rearrangement links TRBV4-1 to TRBJ1-4; TRBD1 is a possible D gene (6 bases). The CDR3 consists of 16 residues. V was cut by 3 bases and J by 8 bases, with 19 bases left in between. Germline loops: CDR1 MGHRA, CDR2 YSYEKL.

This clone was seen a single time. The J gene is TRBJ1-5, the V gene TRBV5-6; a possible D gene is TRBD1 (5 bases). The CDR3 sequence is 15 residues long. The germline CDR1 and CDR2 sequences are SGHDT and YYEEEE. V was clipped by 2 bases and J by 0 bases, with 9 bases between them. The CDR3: CASSFGGVSNQPQHF. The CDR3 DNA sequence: TGTGCCAGCAGCTTTGGGGGGGTTAGCAATCAGCCCCAGCATTTT. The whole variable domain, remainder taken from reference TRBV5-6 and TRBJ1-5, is DAGVTQSPTHLIKTRGQQVTLRCSPKSGHDTVSWYQQALGQGPQFIFQYYEEEERQRGNFPDRFSGHQFPNYSSELNVNALLLGDSALYLCASSFGGVSNQPQHFGDGTRLSIL.

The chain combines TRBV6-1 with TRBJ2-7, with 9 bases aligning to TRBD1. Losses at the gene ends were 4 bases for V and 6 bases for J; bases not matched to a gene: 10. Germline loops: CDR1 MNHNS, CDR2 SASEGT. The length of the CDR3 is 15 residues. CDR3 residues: CASSAVPGTGFEQYF. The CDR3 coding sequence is TGTGCCAGCAGTGCCGTCCCCGGGACAGGGTTCGAGCAGTACTTC.

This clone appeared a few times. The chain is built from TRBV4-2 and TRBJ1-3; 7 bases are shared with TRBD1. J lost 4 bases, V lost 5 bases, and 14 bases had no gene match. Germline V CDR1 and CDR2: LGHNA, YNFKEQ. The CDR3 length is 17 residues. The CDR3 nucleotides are TGTGCCAGCAGCTCCCACGAGGGGGCTGGGTGGGGAAACACCATATATTTT. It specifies CASSSHEGAGWGNTIYF.

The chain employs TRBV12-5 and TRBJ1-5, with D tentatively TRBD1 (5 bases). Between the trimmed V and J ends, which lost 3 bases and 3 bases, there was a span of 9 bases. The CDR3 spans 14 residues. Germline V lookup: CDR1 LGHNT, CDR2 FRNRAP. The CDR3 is CASGLGVLNQPQHF. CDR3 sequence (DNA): TGTGCTAGTGGTTTAGGGGTCCTCAATCAGCCCCAGCATTTT. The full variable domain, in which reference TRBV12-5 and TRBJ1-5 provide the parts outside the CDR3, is DARVTQTPRHKVTEMGQEVTMRCQPILGHNTVFWYRQTMMQGLELLAYFRNRAPLDDSGMPKDRFSAEMPDATLATLKIQPSEPRDSAVYFCASGLGVLNQPQHFGDGTRLSIL.

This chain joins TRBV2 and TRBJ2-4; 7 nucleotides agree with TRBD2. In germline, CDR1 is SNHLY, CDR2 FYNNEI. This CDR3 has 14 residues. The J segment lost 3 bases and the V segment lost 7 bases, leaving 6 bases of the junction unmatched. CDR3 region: CASIGEGGKNIQYF. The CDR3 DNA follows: TGTGCCAGCATCGGGGAGGGTGGCAAAAACATTCAGTACTTC.

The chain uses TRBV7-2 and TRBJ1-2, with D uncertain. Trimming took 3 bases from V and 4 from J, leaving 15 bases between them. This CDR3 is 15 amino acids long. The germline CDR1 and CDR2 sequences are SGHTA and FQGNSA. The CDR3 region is CASSLGPMGGYGYTF. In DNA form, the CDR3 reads TGTGCCAGCAGCTTGGGCCCGATGGGAGGCTATGGCTACACCTTC.

CDR3 in amino acids: CASSPRGGADRPQHF. The CDR3 DNA is TGCGCCAGCAGCCCGCGCGGGGGTGCCGATAGGCCCCAGCATTTT. The chain carries TRBV5-1 and TRBJ1-5; D is possibly TRBD1 (5 bases). The germline CDR1 and CDR2 sequences are SGHRS and YFSETQ. V shed 4 bases and J shed 9 bases, with 20 bases lying between them. CDR3 size: 15 residues.

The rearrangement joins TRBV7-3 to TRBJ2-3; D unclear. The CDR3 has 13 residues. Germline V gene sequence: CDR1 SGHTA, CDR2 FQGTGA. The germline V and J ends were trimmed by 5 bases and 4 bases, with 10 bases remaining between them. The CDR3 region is CASSPYPSDTQYF. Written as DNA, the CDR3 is TGTGCCAGCAGCCCCTACCCCTCAGATACGCAGTATTTT.

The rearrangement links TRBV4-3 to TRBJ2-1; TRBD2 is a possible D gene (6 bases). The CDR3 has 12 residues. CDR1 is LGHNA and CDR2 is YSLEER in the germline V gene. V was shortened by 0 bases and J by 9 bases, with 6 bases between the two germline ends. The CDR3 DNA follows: TGCGCCAGCAGCCAAGAAGCGGGTGAGCAGTTCTTC. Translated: CASSQEAGEQFF.

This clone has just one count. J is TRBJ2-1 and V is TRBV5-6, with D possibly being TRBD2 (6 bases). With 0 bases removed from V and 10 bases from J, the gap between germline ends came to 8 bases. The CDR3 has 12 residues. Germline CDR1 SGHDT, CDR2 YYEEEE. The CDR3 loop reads CASSLGGREQFF. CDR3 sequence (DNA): TGTGCCAGCAGCTTGGGAGGGAGGGAGCAGTTCTTC. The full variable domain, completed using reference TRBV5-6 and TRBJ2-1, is DAGVTQSPTHLIKTRGQQVTLRCSPKSGHDTVSWYQQALGQGPQFIFQYYEEEERQRGNFPDRFSGHQFPNYSSELNVNALLLGDSALYLCASSLGGREQFFGPGTRLTVL.

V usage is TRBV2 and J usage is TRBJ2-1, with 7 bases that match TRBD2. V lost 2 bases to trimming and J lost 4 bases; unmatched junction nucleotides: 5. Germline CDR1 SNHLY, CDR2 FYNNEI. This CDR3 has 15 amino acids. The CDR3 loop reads CASSESAAGYNEQFF. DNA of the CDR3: TGTGCCAGCAGTGAATCTGCAGCGGGGTACAATGAGCAGTTCTTC.